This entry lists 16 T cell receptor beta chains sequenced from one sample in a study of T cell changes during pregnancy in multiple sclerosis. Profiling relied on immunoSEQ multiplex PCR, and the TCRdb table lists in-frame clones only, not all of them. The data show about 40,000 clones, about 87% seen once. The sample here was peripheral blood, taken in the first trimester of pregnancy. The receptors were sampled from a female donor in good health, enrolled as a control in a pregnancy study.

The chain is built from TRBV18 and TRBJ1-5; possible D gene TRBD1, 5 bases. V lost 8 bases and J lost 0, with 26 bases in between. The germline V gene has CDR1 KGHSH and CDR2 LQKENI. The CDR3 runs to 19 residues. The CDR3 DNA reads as TGTGCCAGCCTACTTGACAGACGAATAAAAGTATTTAGCAATCAGCCCCAGCATTTT. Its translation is CASLLDRRIKVFSNQPQHF.

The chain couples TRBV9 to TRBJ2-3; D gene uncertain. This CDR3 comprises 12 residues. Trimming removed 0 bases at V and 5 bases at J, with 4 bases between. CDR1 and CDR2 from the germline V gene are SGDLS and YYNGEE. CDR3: CASSVDRDTQYF. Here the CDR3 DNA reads TGTGCCAGCAGCGTAGACAGAGATACGCAGTATTTT.

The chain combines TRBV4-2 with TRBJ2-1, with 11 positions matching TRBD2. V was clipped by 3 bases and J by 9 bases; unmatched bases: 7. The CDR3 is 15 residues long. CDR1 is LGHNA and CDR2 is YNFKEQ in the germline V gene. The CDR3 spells CASSQQLAGGIEQFF. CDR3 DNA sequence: TGTGCCAGCAGCCAGCAGTTAGCGGGGGGGATTGAGCAGTTCTTC.

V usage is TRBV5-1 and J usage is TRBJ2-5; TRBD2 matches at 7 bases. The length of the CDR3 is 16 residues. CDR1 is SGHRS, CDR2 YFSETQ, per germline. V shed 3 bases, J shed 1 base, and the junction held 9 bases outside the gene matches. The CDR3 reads CASSWRVAGGQETQYF. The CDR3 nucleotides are TGCGCCAGCAGCTGGAGGGTAGCGGGCGGCCAAGAGACCCAGTACTTC. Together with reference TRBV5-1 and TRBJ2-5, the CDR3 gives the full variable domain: KAGVTQTPRYLIKTRGQQVTLSCSPISGHRSVSWYQQTPGQGLQFLFEYFSETQRNKGNFPGRFSGRQFSNSRSEMNVSTLELGDSALYLCASSWRVAGGQETQYFGPGTRLLVL.

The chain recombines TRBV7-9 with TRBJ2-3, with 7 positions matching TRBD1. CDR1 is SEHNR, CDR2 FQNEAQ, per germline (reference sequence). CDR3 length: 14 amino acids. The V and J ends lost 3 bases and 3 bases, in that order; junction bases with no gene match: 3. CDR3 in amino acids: CASSLQGETDTQYF. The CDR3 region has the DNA TGTGCCAGCAGCTTGCAGGGGGAAACAGATACGCAGTATTTT.

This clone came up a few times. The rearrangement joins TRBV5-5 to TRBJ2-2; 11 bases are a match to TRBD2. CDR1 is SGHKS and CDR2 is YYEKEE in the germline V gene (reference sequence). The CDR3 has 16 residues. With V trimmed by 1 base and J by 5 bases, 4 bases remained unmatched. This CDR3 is CASSLRLAGGTGELFF. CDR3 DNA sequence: TGTGCCAGCAGCTTGAGGCTAGCGGGAGGAACCGGGGAGCTGTTTTTT.

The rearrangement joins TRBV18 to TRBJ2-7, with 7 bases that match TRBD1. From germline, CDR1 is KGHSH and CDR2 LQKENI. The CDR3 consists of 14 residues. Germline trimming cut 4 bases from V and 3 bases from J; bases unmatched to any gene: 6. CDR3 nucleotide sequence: TGTGCCAGCTCACTACAGGGGCCCGACTACGAGCAGTACTTC. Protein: CASSLQGPDYEQYF. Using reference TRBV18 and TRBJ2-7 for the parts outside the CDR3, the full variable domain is NAGVMQNPRHLVRRRGQEARLRCSPMKGHSHVYWYRQLPEEGLKFMVYLQKENIIDESGMPKERFSAEFPKEGPSILRIQQVVRGDSAAYFCASSLQGPDYEQYFGPGTRLTVT.

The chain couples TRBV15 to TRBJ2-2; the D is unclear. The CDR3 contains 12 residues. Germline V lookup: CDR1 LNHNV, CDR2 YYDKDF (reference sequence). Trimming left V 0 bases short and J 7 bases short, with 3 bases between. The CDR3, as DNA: TGTGCCACCAGCAGAGATAACGGGGAGCTGTTTTTT. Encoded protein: CATSRDNGELFF.

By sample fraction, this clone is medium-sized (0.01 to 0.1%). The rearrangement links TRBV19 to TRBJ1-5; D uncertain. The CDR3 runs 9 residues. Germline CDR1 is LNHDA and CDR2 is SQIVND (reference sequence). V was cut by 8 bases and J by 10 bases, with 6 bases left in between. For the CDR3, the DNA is TGTGCCAGTCCCAAACCCCAGCATTTT. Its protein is CASPKPQHF.

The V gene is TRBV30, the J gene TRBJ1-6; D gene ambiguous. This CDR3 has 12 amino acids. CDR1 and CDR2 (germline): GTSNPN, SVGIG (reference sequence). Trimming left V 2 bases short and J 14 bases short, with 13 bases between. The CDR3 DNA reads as TGTGCCTGGAGTCCTACGAACGGGGCCCTCCACTTT. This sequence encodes CAWSPTNGALHF.

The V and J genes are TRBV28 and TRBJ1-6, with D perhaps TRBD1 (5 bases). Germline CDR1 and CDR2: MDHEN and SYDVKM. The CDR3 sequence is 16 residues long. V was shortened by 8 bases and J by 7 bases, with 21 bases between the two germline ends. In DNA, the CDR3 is TGTGCCAGCGTCGGGCCCCTCCGAAAGGGGAATTCACCCCTCCACTTT. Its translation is CASVGPLRKGNSPLHF.

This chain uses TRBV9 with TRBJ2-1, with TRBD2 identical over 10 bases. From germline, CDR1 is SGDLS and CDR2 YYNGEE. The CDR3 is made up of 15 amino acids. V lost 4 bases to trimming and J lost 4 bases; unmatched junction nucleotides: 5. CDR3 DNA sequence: TGTGCCAGCAGCCTTAGCGGGGGGTTATACAATGAGCAGTTCTTC. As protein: CASSLSGGLYNEQFF. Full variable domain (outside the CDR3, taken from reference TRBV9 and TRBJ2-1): DSGVTQTPKHLITATGQRVTLRCSPRSGDLSVYWYQQSLDQGLQFLIQYYNGEERAKGNILERFSAQQFPDLHSELNLSSLELGDSALYFCASSLSGGLYNEQFFGPGTRLTVL.

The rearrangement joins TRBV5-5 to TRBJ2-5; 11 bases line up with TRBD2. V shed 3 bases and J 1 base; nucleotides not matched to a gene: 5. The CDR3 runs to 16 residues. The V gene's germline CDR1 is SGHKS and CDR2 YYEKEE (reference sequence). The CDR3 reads CASSSGTSGFQETQYF. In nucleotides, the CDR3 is TGTGCCAGCAGCTCCGGGACTAGCGGATTCCAAGAGACCCAGTACTTC.

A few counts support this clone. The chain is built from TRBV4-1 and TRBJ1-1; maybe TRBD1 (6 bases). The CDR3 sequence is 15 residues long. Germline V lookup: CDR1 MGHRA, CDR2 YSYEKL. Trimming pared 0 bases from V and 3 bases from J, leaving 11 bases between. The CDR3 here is CASSQDGGADTEAFF. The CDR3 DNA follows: TGCGCCAGCAGCCAAGATGGGGGCGCGGACACTGAAGCTTTCTTT.

The CDR3 region is CATSSTLAGGYGELFF. The CDR3, as DNA: TGTGCCACCAGCAGCACACTAGCGGGAGGGTACGGGGAGCTGTTTTTT. V and J are TRBV15 and TRBJ2-2; TRBD2 aligns across 13 bases. CDR1 LNHNV and CDR2 YYDKDF come from the germline V gene (reference sequence). V lost 3 bases, J lost 7 bases, and 5 bases stayed unmatched. The CDR3 loop spans 16 amino acids.

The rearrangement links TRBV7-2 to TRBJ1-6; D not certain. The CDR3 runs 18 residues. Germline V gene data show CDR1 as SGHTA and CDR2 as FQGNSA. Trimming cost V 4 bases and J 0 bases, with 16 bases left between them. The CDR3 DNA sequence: TGTGCCAGCAGCTCCTACCTAGCAGCTAGCTCCTATAATTCACCCCTCCACTTT. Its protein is CASSSYLAASSYNSPLHF.